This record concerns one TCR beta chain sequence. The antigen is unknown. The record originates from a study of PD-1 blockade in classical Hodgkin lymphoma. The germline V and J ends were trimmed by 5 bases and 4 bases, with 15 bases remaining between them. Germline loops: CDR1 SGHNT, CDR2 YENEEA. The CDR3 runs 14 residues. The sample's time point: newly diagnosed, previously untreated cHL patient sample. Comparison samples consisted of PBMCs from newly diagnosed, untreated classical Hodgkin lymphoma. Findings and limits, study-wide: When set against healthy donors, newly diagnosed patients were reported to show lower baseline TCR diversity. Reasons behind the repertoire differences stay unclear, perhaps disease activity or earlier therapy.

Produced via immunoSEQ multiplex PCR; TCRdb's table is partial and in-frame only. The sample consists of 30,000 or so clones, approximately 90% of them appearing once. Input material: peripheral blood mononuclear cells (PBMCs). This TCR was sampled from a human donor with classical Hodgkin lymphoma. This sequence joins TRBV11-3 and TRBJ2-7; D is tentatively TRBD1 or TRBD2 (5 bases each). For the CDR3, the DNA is TGTGCCAGCAGCCCAGAGGGGACCTGGTACGAGCAGTACTTC. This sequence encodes CASSPEGTWYEQYF.